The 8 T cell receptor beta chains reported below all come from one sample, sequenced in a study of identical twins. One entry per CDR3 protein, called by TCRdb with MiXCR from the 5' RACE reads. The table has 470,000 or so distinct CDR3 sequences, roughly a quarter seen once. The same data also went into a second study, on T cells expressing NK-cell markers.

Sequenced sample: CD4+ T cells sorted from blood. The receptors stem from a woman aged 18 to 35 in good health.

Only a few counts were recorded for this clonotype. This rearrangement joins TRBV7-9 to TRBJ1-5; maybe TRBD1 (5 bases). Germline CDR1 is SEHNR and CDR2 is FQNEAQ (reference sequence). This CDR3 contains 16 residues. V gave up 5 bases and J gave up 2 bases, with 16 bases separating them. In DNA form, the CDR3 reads TGTGCCAGCAGCCCCCGAGGGGAATTCGGCAATCAGCCCCAGCATTTT. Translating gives CASSPRGEFGNQPQHF.

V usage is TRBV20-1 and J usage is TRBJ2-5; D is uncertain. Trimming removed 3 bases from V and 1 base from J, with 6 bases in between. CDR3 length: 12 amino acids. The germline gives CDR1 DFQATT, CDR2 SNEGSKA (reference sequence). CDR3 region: CSASRVQETQYF. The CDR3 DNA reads TGCAGTGCTAGCCGGGTCCAAGAGACCCAGTACTTC.

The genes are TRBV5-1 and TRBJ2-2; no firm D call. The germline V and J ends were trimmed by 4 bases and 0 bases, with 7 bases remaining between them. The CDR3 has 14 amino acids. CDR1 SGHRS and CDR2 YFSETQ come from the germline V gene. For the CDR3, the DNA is TGCGCCAGCAGCAACGGATCGAACACCGGGGAGCTGTTTTTT. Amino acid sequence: CASSNGSNTGELFF.

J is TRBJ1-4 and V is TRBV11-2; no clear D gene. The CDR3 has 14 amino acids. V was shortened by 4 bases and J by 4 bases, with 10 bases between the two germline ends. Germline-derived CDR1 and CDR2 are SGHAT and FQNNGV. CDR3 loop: CASSSGLLNEKLFF. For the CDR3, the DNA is TGTGCCAGCAGCTCTGGGTTGCTTAATGAAAAACTGTTTTTT.

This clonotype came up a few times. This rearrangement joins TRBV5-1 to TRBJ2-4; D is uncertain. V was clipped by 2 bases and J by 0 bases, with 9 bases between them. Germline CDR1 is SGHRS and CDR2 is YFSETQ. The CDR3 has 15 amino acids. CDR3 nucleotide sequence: TGCGCCAGCAGCTTAGGACCCATAGCCAAAAACATTCAGTACTTC. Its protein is CASSLGPIAKNIQYF.

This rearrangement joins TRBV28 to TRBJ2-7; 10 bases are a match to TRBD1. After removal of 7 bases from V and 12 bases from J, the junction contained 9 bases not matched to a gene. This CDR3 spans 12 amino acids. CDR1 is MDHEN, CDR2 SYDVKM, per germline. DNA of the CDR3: TGTGCCAGCACCCTAAGACAGGGGGCGATGTACTTC. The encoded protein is CASTLRQGAMYF.

The CDR3 coding sequence is TGTGCCAGCAGCCAAAATAGCCCCTACGAGCAGTACTTC. Translation gives CASSQNSPYEQYF. The J gene is TRBJ2-7, the V gene TRBV14; no clear D. Germline values: CDR1 SGHDN, CDR2 FVKESK. There are 13 residues in the CDR3. Trimming took 2 bases from V and 2 from J, leaving 7 bases between them.

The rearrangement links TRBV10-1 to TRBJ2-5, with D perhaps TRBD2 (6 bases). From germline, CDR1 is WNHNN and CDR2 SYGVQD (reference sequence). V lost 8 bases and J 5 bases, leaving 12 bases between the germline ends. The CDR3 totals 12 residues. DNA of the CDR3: TGCGCCAGCCGGGACTTGGGGGAGACCCAGTACTTC. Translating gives CASRDLGETQYF.